This entry features one T cell receptor beta chain sequence. The data are from a study of Ad26.COV2.S vaccination and SARS-CoV-2 variants. CDR1 and CDR2 from the germline V gene are SGHRS and YFSETQ. The CDR3 length is 13 residues. Trimming took 2 bases from V and 3 from J, leaving 8 bases between them. Sequencing used immunoSEQ multiplex PCR; TCRdb keeps in-frame clones, though not all of them. The table includes fewer than 400,000 clones, almost 90% detected once. Treatment denoted: about 20 received Ad26.COV2.S at low or high dose, single or two shots; about 5 received placebo; per-sample allocation not given. The samples were gathered on day 63 after the first injection of vaccine or placebo.

The starting material was peripheral blood, obtained in a trial of Ad26.COV2.S vaccine versus placebo. The rearrangement joins TRBV5-1 to TRBJ1-1; D not certain. The clonotype was recovered from a person between 18 and 60 years old who received the Ad26.COV2.S COVID-19 vaccine or a placebo. The CDR3 reads CASSLMTDTEAFF. In DNA, the CDR3 is TGCGCCAGCAGCTTAATGACGGACACTGAAGCTTTCTTT.